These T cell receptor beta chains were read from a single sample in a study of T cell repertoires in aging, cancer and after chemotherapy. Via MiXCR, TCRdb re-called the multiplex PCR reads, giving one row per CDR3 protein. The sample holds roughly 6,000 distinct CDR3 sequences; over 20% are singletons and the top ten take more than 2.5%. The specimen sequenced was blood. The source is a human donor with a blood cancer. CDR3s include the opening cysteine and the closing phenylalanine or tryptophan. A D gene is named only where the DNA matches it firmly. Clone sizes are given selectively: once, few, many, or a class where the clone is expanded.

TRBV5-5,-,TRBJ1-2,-,TGTGCCAGCAGGTTGGGCACACATAGAGCTAACTATGGCTACACCTTC,CASRLGTHRANYGYTF
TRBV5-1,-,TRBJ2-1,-,TGCGCCAGCAGCTTTGGCTGGCGGGACAATGAGCAGTTCTTC,CASSFGWRDNEQFF
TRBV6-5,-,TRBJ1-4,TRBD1,TGTGCCAGCAGTGAACAGGGGGGGTCTAATGAAAAACTGTTTTTT,CASSEQGGSNEKLFF
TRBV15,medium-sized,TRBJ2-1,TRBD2,TGTGCCACCAGCTCGACGGGACTAGCGACCTCCTACAATGAGCAGTTCTTC,CATSSTGLATSYNEQFF
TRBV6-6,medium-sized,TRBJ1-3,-,TGTGCCAGCGGTCCCTCCTATACTGGAAACACCATATATTTT,CASGPSYTGNTIYF
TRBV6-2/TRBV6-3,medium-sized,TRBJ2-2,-,TGTGCCAGCAGTTACACAACCACCGGGGAGCTGTTTTTT,CASSYTTTGELFF
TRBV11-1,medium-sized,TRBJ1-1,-,TGTGCCAGCAGCTTAGGTAAGGGGCGTCTGACTGAAGCTTTCTTT,CASSLGKGRLTEAFF
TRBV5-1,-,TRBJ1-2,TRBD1,TGCGCCAGCAGCGAAGAGGGGGCGGATGGCTACACCTTC,CASSEEGADGYTF
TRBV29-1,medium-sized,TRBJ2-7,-,TGCAGCGTTGGGCTAGTCTCCTACGAGCAGTACTTC,CSVGLVSYEQYF
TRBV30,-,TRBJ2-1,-,TGTGCCTGGAGTGTATCGCGCCATTACAATGAGCAGTTCTTC,CAWSVSRHYNEQFF
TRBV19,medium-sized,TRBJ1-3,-,TGTGCCAGTAGTATATCGGGTCTTAACAGAAACACCATATATTTT,CASSISGLNRNTIYF
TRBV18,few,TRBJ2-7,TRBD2,TGTGCCAGCTCACCACCGGGACTAGCGGCCAATGGTGAGCAGTACTTC,CASSPPGLAANGEQYF
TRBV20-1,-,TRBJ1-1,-,TGCAGTGCTGGAGGGTGGGACACTGAAGCTTTCTTT,CSAGGWDTEAFF
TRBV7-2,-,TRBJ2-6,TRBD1,TGTGCCAGCAGCTTAGTATCCGGGCCAGGGGGTGGGGCCAACGTCCTGACTTTC,CASSLVSGPGGGANVLTF
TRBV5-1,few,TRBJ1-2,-,TGCGCCAGCAGCTTGGTTGGGGGGGTGAGTGGCTACACCTTC,CASSLVGGVSGYTF
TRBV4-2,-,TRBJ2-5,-,TGTGCCAGCAGCCAAGGGAGGGATCAAGAGACACAGTACTTC,CASSQGRDQETQYF
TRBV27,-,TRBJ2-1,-,TGTGCCAGCAGTTTATCCCGGACACAGGAGCAGTTCTTC,CASSLSRTQEQFF
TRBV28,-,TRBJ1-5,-,TGTGCCAGCAGTTCCCCAGTCCGGTATAGCAATCAGCCCCAGCATTTT,CASSSPVRYSNQPQHF
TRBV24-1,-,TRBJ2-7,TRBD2,TGTGCCACCAGTGATTTGGGACTAGCGGGAGGGTACGAGCAGTACTTC,CATSDLGLAGGYEQYF
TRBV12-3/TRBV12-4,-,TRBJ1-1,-,TGTGCCAGCAATCGGATGAACACTGAAGCTTTCTTT,CASNRMNTEAFF
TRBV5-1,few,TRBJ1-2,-,TGCGCCAGCAGCCCTTTCGAACTCTATGGCTACACCTTC,CASSPFELYGYTF
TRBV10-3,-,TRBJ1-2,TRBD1,TGTGCCACCTGGACAGGGTACCCCAACTATGGCTACACCTTC,CATWTGYPNYGYTF
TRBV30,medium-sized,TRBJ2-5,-,TGTGCCTGGAGTGTGGGGCAGGGGTCGGGGGAGACCCAGTACTTC,CAWSVGQGSGETQYF
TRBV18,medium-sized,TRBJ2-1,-,TGTGCCAGCTCACCACCACACAATGAGCAGTTCTTC,CASSPPHNEQFF
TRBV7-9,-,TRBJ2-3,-,TGTGTTAGCAGGTTAGAGGGCGCAGATACGCAGTTTTTT,CVSRLEGADTQFF
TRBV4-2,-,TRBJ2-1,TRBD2,TGTGCCAGCAGCCAAGATAGGGGGTTAGCGGGGGAGCAGTTCTTC,CASSQDRGLAGEQFF